The present T cell receptor beta chain was sequenced within a study of T-cell memory formation after mild COVID-19. V gave up 7 bases and J gave up 0 bases, with 18 bases separating them. The CDR3 has 16 amino acids. Germline V CDR1 and CDR2: LGHDT, YNNKEL (reference sequence). TCRdb re-called the 5' RACE reads with MiXCR, one entry per CDR3 protein. The sample shows just under 550,000 distinct CDR3 sequences, roughly 20% of them seen only once. The sample was PBMCs or a T cell subset sorted from them (not recorded which). This clonotype was obtained from an adult woman who had mild COVID-19 (a few samples of this study predate the infection). Cell type and time point are not known. The chain employs TRBV3-1 and TRBJ2-5, with a possible D match to TRBD2 (7 bases). In DNA, the CDR3 is TGTGCCAGCACAGAGGGGGGGAGCGGGAACCAAGAGACCCAGTACTTC. This gives the protein CASTEGGSGNQETQYF.